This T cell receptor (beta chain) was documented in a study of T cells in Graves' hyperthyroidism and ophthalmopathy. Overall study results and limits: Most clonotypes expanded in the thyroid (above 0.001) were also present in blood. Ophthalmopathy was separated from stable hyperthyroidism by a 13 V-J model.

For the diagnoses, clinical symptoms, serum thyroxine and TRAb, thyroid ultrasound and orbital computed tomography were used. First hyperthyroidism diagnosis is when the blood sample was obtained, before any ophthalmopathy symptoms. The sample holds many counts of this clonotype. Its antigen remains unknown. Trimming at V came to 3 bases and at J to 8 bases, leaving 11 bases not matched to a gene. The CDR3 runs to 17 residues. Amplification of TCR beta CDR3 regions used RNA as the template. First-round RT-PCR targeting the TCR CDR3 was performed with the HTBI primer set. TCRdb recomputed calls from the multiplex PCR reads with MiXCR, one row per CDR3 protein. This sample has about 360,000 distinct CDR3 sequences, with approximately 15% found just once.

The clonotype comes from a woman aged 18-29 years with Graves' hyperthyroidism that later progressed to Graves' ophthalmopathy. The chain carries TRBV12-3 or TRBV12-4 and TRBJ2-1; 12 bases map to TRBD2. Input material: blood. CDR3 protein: CASSFKRLAGDSHEQFF. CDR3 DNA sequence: TGTGCCAGCAGTTTTAAGCGACTAGCGGGAGATTCCCATGAGCAGTTCTTC.